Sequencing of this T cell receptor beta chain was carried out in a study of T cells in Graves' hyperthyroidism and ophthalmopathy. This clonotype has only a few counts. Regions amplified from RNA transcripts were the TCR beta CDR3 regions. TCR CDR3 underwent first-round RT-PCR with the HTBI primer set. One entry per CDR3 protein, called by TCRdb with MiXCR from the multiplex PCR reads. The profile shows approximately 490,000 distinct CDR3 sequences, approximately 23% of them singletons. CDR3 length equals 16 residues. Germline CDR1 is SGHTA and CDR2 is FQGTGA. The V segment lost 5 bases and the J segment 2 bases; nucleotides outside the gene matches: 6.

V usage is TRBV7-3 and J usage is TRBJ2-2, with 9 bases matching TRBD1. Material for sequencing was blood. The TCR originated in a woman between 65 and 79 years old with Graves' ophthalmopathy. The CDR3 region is CASSIQGARNTGELFF. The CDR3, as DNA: TGTGCCAGCAGCATACAGGGGGCGAGAAACACCGGGGAGCTGTTTTTT.